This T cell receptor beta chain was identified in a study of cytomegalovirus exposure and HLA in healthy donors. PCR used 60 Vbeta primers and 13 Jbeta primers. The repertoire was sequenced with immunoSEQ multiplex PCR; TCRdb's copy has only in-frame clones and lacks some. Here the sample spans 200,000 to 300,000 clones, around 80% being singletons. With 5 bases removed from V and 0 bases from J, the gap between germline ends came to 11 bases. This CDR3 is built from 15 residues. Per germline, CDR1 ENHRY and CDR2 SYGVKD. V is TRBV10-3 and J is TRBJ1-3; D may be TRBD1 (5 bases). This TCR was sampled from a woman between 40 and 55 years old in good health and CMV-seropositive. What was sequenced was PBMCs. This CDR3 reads CAISPQGSSGNTIYF. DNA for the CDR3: TGTGCCATCAGTCCCCAGGGAAGCTCTGGAAACACCATATATTTT.